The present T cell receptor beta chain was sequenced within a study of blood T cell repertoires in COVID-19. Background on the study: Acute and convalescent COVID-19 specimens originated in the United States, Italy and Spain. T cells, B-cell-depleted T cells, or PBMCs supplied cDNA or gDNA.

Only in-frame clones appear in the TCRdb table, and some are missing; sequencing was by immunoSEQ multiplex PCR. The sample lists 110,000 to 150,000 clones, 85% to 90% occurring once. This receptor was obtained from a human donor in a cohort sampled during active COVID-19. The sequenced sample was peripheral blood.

The CDR3, as DNA: TGTGCCAGCAGTTACTCGATATGCGGATACTCCTACGAGCAGTACTTC. Translation gives CASSYSICGYSYEQYF. The chain uses TRBV6-7 and TRBJ2-7; D gene unclear. TRBV6-7 is flagged as an ORF with uncertain function. Trimming took off 0 bases at V and 0 bases at J, with 12 bases between the two ends. This CDR3 has 16 amino acids.